The clone carrying this T cell receptor beta chain showed up just once. What it recognizes is unknown. Ipilimumab CTLA-4 blockade and focal radiation were given to patients with chemo-refractory metastatic non-small-cell lung cancer. Assay: immunoSEQ multiplex PCR; the TCRdb copy retains only in-frame clones and omits some. This sample has more than 75,000 clones; less than 80% occur once, and the top ten carry about an eighth. Looked up from germline, CDR1 is LGHNA and CDR2 is YSLEER. V was cut by 3 bases and J by 5 bases, with 22 bases left in between. CDR3 size: 18 residues. This specimen belongs to a study of radiotherapy plus CTLA-4 blockade in lung cancer. Across the study: Objective response was observed in roughly a sixth of patients, and disease control in roughly 31%. Findings and caveats of the study: Early blood T cell clone changes and increased post-radiation serum interferon-beta were reportedly the strongest response predictors. Tumor-derived TCR clones expanded in blood after radiotherapy plus ipilimumab.

The rearrangement uses TRBV4-3 and TRBJ2-2; D possibly corresponds to TRBD2 (5 bases). The sample consisted of peripheral blood, taken from a patient treated with radiotherapy plus ipilimumab. The sequence derives from a human donor with non-small cell lung cancer that progressed on radiotherapy plus ipilimumab. CDR3 region: CASSHATGCWGMTGELFF. CDR3 bases: TGCGCCAGCAGCCATGCGACGGGGTGCTGGGGAATGACCGGGGAGCTGTTTTTT.